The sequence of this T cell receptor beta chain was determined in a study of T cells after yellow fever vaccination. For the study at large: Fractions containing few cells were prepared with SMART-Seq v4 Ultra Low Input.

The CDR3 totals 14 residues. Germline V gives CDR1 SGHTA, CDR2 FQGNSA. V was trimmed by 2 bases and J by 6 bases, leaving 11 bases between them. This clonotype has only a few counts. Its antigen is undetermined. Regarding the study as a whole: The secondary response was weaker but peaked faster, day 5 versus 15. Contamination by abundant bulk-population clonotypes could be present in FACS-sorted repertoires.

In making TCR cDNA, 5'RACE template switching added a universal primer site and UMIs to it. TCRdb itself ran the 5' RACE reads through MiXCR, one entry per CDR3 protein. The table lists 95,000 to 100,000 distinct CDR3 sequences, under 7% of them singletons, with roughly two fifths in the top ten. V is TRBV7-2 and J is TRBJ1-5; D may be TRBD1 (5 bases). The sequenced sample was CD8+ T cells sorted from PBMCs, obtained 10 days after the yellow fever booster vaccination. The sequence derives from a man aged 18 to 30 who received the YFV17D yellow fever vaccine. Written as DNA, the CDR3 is TGTGCCAGCAGCTTAAGTCAGGGCTCTCAGCCCCAGCATTTT. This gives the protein CASSLSQGSQPQHF.